A selection of T cell receptor beta chains follows, all from one sample in a study of breast tumors, draining lymph nodes, adjacent tissues. Via MiXCR, TCRdb re-called the multiplex PCR reads, giving one row per CDR3 protein. The table lists approximately 300,000 distinct CDR3 sequences, 30% to 35% of them singletons. The sample was axillary lymph node tissue. Receptors were obtained from a female donor with breast cancer. Some clones in this sample may be carry-over from other donors' samples. CDR3s include the opening cysteine and the closing phenylalanine or tryptophan. The D gene is left open where the match is weak. The size of a clone is reported for some rows only, either as once, few or many, or as a class for expanded clones.

size: many; D: TRBD2; J: TRBJ2-1; V: TRBV29-1; DNA: TGCAGCGCCGGGACTAGCGGTGGAAATGAGCAGTTCTTC; CDR3: CSAGTSGGNEQFF
size: -; D: TRBD1; J: TRBJ1-1; V: TRBV5-5; DNA: TGTGCCAGCAGCTTAGACAGGGCTTCAGAAGCTTTCTTT; CDR3: CASSLDRASEAFF
size: many; D: TRBD2; J: TRBJ2-3; V: TRBV12-3/TRBV12-4; DNA: TGTGCCAGCACCCTAAGCGGGGCTTTCACAGATACGCAGTATTTT; CDR3: CASTLSGAFTDTQYF
size: many; D: -; J: TRBJ2-1; V: TRBV20-1; DNA: TGCAGTGCTTCGGGGATCAATGAGCAGTTCTTC; CDR3: CSASGINEQFF
size: many; D: -; J: TRBJ2-5; V: TRBV9; DNA: TGTGCCAGCAGCGTAGCGGGAATACAAGAGACCCAGTACTTC; CDR3: CASSVAGIQETQYF
size: many; D: -; J: TRBJ1-2; V: TRBV10-1; DNA: TGCGCCAGCAGTGGGGGTGGGGAGGGTGGCTACACCTTC; CDR3: CASSGGGEGGYTF
size: many; D: -; J: TRBJ2-7; V: TRBV7-6; DNA: TGTGCCAGCAGCTTAACAGTGGGCAGGGTCTACGAGCAGTACTTC; CDR3: CASSLTVGRVYEQYF
size: -; D: -; J: TRBJ2-7; V: TRBV6-5; DNA: TGTGCCAGCAGGGGGTGGCAGGGGTCCTACGAGCAGTACTTC; CDR3: CASRGWQGSYEQYF
size: many; D: -; J: TRBJ1-6; V: TRBV19; DNA: TGTGCCAGTAGCCTCCTACGAGGATCCTATAATTCACCCCTCCACTTT; CDR3: CASSLLRGSYNSPLHF
size: many; D: -; J: TRBJ2-5; V: TRBV9; DNA: TGTGCCAGCAGCGTAGGCGGCGGGGTTCGGGAGACCCAGTACTTC; CDR3: CASSVGGGVRETQYF
size: many; D: -; J: TRBJ1-5; V: TRBV6-6; DNA: TGTGCCAGCAGCCTACGCGGTAGCAATCAGCCCCAGCATTTT; CDR3: CASSLRGSNQPQHF
size: many; D: -; J: TRBJ1-4; V: TRBV12-3/TRBV12-4; DNA: TGTGCCAGCACACTTGGGGCAACTAATGAAAAACTGTTTTTT; CDR3: CASTLGATNEKLFF
size: many; D: -; J: TRBJ2-3; V: TRBV11-2; DNA: TGTGCCAGCAGCTTAGAACAGGTCAATACGCAGTATTTT; CDR3: CASSLEQVNTQYF
size: -; D: -; J: TRBJ1-1; V: TRBV7-9; DNA: TGTGTCAGCAGCTCCAGGGACGAACTAGACACTGAAGCTTTCTTT; CDR3: CVSSSRDELDTEAFF
size: many; D: TRBD2; J: TRBJ2-3; V: TRBV5-1; DNA: TGCGCCAGCTTAGCGGGAGGACGAATCACAGATACGCAGTATTTT; CDR3: CASLAGGRITDTQYF
size: many; D: -; J: TRBJ1-4; V: TRBV6-6; DNA: TGTGCCAGCAGTAAATCCGTTGGGGGGCGCGTTGAAAAACTGTTTTTT; CDR3: CASSKSVGGRVEKLFF
size: -; D: TRBD1; J: TRBJ1-6; V: TRBV3-1; DNA: TGTGCCAGCAGTTCCCCGGGACAGGAATATTCACCCCTCCACTTT; CDR3: CASSSPGQEYSPLHF
size: many; D: TRBD1; J: TRBJ2-7; V: TRBV11-2; DNA: TGTGCCAGCAGCTTACTGTGGGACAGGGACTACGAGCAGTACTTC; CDR3: CASSLLWDRDYEQYF
size: many; D: -; J: TRBJ1-3; V: TRBV29-1; DNA: TGCAGCGTTGATAGGGGGACCTCTGGAAACACCATATATTTT; CDR3: CSVDRGTSGNTIYF
size: -; D: TRBD1; J: TRBJ1-5; V: TRBV7-9; DNA: TGTGCCAGCAGCCCCGGGACAGGGCCTCAGCCCCAGCATTTT; CDR3: CASSPGTGPQPQHF
size: many; D: -; J: TRBJ1-3; V: TRBV4-3; DNA: TGCGCCAGCAGCCAAGATCAGGGTCCAGGAAACACCATATATTTT; CDR3: CASSQDQGPGNTIYF
size: many; D: -; J: TRBJ2-3; V: TRBV6-1; DNA: TGTGCCAGCCTTCGGCAGGGGACAGATACGCAGTATTTT; CDR3: CASLRQGTDTQYF
size: many; D: TRBD1; J: TRBJ1-6; V: TRBV12-3/TRBV12-4; DNA: TGTGCCAGCAGTTTGGACAGGAATAATTCACCCCTCCACTTT; CDR3: CASSLDRNNSPLHF
size: many; D: -; J: TRBJ1-3; V: TRBV5-6; DNA: TGTGCCAGCAGTTTATCCGGTGTGGGAAACACCATATATTTT; CDR3: CASSLSGVGNTIYF
size: many; D: -; J: TRBJ1-5; V: TRBV6-1; DNA: TGTGCCAGCAGTGAAGCTCGTCAATGGGGAATTCAGCATTTT; CDR3: CASSEARQWGIQHF
size: many; D: -; J: TRBJ1-2; V: TRBV24-1; DNA: TGTGCCACCAGTGCCCCCGGTTATGGCTACACCTTC; CDR3: CATSAPGYGYTF
size: many; D: -; J: TRBJ2-7; V: TRBV29-1; DNA: TGCAGCGTGGGGGGACAGAGGAGCTCCTACGAGCAGTACTTC; CDR3: CSVGGQRSSYEQYF
size: many; D: -; J: TRBJ2-1; V: TRBV7-7; DNA: TGTGCTAGCAGCGTATGGAGGGGAGACAATGAGCAGTTCTTC; CDR3: CASSVWRGDNEQFF
size: -; D: -; J: TRBJ2-1; V: TRBV5-4; DNA: TGTGCCAGCAGCCCAACGACAGCGGCCGTCGGGTACAATGAGCAGTTCTTC; CDR3: CASSPTTAAVGYNEQFF
size: many; D: -; J: TRBJ1-6; V: TRBV30; DNA: TGTGCCTGGAGGATGAGTGTAGGGCTCAATTCACCCCTCCACTTT; CDR3: CAWRMSVGLNSPLHF
size: many; D: -; J: TRBJ2-7; V: TRBV7-2; DNA: TGTGCCAGCAGCACAACCTACGAGCAGTACTTC; CDR3: CASSTTYEQYF
size: many; D: -; J: TRBJ1-3; V: TRBV19; DNA: TGTGCCAGTAGGACTCAGGGCTCTGGAAACACCATATATTTT; CDR3: CASRTQGSGNTIYF
size: few; D: -; J: TRBJ1-3; V: TRBV27; DNA: TGTGCCAGCAGTTTATTCCTTGGAAACACCATATATTTT; CDR3: CASSLFLGNTIYF
size: many; D: -; J: TRBJ1-2; V: TRBV19; DNA: TGTGCCAGTAGTACCGCCCGACAGGTCGCTAATGGCTACACCTTC; CDR3: CASSTARQVANGYTF
size: -; D: -; J: TRBJ2-4; V: TRBV12-3/TRBV12-4; DNA: TGTGCCAGCAGTTTCTGGTCCGGCATTCAGTACTTC; CDR3: CASSFWSGIQYF
size: many; D: TRBD2; J: TRBJ2-1; V: TRBV7-2; DNA: TGTGCCAGCAGAACCAGACTAGCGGGAAATGAGCAGTTCTTC; CDR3: CASRTRLAGNEQFF